This T cell receptor (beta chain) was sequenced in a study of blood T cell repertoires in COVID-19. About the research overall: Samples came from the United States, Italy and Spain, spanning acute and convalescent COVID-19. T cells, B-cell-depleted T cells, or PBMCs supplied cDNA or gDNA.

Original data processing: It was from reference gene primer amplification that nucleated cell counts were estimated. Here immunoSEQ multiplex PCR was the method, and the copy in TCRdb shows in-frame clones only, minus some. V, J and clone size reflect that table, while D and trimming were determined from the DNA. The sample contains about 300,000 clones, 83% of which appear only once. The CDR3 extends over 13 amino acids. Germline V CDR1 and CDR2: SNHLY, FYNNEI. After removal of 5 bases from V and 4 bases from J, the junction contained 2 bases not matched to a gene. The source is a woman in her fifties or sixties who had recovered from COVID-19. Input material: peripheral blood. This chain uses TRBV2 with TRBJ2-7; 10 nucleotides line up with TRBD1. The chain's CDR3 is CASSLGQGYEQYF. For the CDR3, the DNA is TGTGCCAGCAGTTTGGGACAGGGGTACGAGCAGTACTTC.